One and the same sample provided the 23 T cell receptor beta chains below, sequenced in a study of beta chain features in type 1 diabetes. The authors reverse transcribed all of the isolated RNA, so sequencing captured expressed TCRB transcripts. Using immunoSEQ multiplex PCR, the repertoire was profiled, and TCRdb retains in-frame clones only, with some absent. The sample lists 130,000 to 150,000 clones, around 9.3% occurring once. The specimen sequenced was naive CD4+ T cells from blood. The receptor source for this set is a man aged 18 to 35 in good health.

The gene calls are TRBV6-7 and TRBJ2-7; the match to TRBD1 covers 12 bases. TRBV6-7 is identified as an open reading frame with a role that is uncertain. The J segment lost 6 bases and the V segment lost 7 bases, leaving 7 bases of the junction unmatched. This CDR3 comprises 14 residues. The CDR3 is CASTGTGGSGEQYF. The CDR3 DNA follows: TGTGCCAGCACTGGGACAGGGGGCTCTGGCGAGCAGTACTTC.

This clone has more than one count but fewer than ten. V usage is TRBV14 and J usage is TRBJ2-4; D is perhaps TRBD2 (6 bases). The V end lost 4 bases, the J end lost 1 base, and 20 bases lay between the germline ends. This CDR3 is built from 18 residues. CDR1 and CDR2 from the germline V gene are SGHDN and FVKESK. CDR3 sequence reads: CASSLTSGTGGAKNIQYF. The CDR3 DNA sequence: TGTGCCAGCAGCCTCACGTCCGGGACTGGAGGGGCCAAAAACATTCAGTACTTC. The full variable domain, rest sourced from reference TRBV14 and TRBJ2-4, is EAGVTQFPSHSVIEKGQTVTLRCDPISGHDNLYWYRRVMGKEIKFLLHFVKESKQDESGMPNNRFLAERTGGTYSTLKVQPAELEDSGVYFCASSLTSGTGGAKNIQYFGAGTRLSVL.

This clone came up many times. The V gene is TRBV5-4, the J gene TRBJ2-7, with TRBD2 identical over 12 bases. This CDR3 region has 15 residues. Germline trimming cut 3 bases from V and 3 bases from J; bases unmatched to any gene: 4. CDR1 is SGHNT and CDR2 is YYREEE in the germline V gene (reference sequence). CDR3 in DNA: TGTGCCAGCAGCTCCCTAGCGGGGGGGCTCTACGAGCAGTACTTC. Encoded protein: CASSSLAGGLYEQYF.

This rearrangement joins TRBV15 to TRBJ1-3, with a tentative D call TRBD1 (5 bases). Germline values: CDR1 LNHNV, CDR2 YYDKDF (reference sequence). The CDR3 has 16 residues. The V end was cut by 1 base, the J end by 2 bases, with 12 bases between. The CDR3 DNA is TGTGCCACCAGCAGAGTTACAGGTCTCGCTGGAAACACCATATATTTT. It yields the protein CATSRVTGLAGNTIYF.

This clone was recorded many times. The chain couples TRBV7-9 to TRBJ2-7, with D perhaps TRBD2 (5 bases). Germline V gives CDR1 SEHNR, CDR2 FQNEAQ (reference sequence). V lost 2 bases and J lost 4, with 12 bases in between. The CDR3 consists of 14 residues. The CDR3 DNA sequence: TGTGCCAGCAGCTTAATGGGTGAGGGATACGAGCAGTACTTC. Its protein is CASSLMGEGYEQYF.

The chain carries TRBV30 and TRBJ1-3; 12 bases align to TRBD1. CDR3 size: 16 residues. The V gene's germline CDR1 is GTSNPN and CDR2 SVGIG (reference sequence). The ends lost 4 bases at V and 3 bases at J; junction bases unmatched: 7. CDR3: CAWIPGQGAGGNTIYF. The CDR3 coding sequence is TGTGCCTGGATCCCGGGACAGGGGGCGGGTGGAAACACCATATATTTT.

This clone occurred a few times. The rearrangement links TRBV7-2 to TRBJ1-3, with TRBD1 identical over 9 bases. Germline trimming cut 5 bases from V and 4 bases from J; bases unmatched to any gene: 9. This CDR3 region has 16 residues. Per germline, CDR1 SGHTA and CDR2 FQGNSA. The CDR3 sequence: CASSLTGTGYGNTIYF. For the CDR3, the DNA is TGTGCCAGCAGCCTGACCGGGACAGGGTACGGAAACACCATATATTTT.

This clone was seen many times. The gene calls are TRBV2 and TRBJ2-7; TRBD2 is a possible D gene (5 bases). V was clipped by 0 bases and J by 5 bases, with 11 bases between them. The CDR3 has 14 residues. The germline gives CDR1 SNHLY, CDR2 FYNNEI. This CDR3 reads CASSEAGDLDEQYF. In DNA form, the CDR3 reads TGTGCCAGCAGTGAAGCGGGAGATTTGGACGAGCAGTACTTC.

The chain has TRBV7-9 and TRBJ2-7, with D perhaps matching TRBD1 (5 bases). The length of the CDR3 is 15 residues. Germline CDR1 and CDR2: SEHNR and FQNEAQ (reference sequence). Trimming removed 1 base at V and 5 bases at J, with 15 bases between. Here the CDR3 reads CASSLVRTLLDEQYF. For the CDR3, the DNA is TGTGCCAGCAGCTTAGTCAGGACACTTCTAGACGAGCAGTACTTC.

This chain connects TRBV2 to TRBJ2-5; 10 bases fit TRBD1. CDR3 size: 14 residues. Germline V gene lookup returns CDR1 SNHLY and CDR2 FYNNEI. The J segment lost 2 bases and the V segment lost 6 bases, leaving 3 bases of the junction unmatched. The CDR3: CASREGQGQETQYF. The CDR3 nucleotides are TGTGCCAGCAGGGAGGGACAGGGGCAAGAGACCCAGTACTTC. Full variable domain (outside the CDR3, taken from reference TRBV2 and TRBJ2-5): EPEVTQTPSHQVTQMGQEVILRCVPISNHLYFYWYRQILGQKVEFLVSFYNNEISEKSEIFDDQFSVERPDGSNFTLKIRSTKLEDSAMYFCASREGQGQETQYFGPGTRLLVL.

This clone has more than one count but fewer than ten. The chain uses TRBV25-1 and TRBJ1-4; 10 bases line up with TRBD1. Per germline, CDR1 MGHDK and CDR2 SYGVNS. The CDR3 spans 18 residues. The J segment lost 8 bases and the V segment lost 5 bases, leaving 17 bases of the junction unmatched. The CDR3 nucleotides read TGTGCCAGCAGTCCACGACAGGGGGCAAGTTCCATACGCGAAAAACTGTTTTTT. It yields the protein CASSPRQGASSIREKLFF.

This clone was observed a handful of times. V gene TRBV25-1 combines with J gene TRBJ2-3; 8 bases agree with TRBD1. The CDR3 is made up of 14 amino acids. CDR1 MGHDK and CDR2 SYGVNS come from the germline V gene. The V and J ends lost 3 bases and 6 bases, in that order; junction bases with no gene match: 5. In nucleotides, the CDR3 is TGTGCCAGCAGTGACGACAGGGGCTCCGATACGCAGTATTTT. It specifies CASSDDRGSDTQYF.

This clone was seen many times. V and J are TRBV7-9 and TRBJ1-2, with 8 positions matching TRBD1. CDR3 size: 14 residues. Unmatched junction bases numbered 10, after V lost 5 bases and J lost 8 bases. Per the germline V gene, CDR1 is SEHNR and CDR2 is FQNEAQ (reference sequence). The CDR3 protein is CASSLETGAGGYTF. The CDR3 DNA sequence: TGTGCCAGCAGCCTCGAGACAGGGGCGGGCGGCTACACCTTC.

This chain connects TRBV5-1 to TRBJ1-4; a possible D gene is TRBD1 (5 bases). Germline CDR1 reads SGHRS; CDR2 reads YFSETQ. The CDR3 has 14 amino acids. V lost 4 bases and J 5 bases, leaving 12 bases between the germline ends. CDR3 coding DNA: TGCGCCAGCAGCCTCCGCGACAGAAATGAAAAACTGTTTTTT. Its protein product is CASSLRDRNEKLFF.

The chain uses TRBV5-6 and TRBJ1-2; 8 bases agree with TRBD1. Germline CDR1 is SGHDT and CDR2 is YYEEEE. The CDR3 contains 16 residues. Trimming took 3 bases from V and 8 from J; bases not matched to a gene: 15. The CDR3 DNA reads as TGTGCCAGCAGCTCGGACAGGGCCCTCGATTGGAGGGGCTACACCTTC. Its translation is CASSSDRALDWRGYTF. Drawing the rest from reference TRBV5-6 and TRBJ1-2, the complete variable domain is DAGVTQSPTHLIKTRGQQVTLRCSPKSGHDTVSWYQQALGQGPQFIFQYYEEEERQRGNFPDRFSGHQFPNYSSELNVNALLLGDSALYLCASSSDRALDWRGYTFGSGTRLTVV.

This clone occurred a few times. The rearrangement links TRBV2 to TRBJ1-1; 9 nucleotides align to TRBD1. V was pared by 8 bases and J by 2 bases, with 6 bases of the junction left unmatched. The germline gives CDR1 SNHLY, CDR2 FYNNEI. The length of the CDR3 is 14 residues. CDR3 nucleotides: TGTGCCAGCGAGGACAGGGGACCAAACACTGAAGCTTTCTTT. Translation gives CASEDRGPNTEAFF.

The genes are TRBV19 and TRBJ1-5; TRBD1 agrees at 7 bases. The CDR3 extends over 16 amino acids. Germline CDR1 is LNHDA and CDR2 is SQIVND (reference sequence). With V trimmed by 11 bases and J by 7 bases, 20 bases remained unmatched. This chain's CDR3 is CASRWVRGPGGQPQHF. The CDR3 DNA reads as TGTGCCTCGCGTTGGGTAAGGGGCCCAGGGGGACAGCCCCAGCATTTT.

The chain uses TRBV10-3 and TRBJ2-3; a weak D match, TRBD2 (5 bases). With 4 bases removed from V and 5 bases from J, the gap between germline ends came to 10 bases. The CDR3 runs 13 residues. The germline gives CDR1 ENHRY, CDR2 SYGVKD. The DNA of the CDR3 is TGTGCCATCAGTGCAACTAGTGGAGATACGCAGTATTTT. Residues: CAISATSGDTQYF.

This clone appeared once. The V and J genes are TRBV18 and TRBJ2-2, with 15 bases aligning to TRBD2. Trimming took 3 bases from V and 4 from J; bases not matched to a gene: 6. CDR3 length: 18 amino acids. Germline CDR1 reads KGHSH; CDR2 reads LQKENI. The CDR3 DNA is TGTGCCAGCTCACCTGGACTAGCGGGGGGGCTCGCCACCGGGGAGCTGTTTTTT. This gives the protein CASSPGLAGGLATGELFF.

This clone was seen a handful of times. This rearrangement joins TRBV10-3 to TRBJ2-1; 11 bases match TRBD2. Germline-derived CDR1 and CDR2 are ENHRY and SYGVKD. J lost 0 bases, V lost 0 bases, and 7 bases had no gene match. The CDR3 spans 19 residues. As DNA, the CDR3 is TGTGCCATCAGTGAGTCTGGTAGCGGGGGGGGAAGCTCCTACAATGAGCAGTTCTTC. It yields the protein CAISESGSGGGSSYNEQFF.

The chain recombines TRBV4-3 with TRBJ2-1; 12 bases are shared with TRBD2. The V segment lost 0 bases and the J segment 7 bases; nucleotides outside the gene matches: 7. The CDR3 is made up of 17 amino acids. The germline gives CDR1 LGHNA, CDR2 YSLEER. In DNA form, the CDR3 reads TGCGCCAGCAGCCAAGACGGGTCTAGCGGGGGGGCGAATGAGCAGTTCTTC. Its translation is CASSQDGSSGGANEQFF.

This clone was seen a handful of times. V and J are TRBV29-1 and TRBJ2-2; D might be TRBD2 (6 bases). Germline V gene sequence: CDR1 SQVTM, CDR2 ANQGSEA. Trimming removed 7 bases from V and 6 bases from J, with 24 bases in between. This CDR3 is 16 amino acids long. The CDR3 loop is CSAHGRDQAGAGELFF. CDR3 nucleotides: TGCAGCGCCCATGGCCGGGATCAAGCGGGTGCCGGGGAGCTGTTTTTT.

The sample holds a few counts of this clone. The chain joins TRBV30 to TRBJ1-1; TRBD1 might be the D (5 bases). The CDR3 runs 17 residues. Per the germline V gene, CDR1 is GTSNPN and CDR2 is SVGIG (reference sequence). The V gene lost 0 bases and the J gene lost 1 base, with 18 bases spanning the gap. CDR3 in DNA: TGTGCCTGGAGTGTATGGTCAGGGATTTTTACGAACACTGAAGCTTTCTTT. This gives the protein CAWSVWSGIFTNTEAFF. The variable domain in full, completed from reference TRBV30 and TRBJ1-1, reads SQTIHQWPATLVQPVGSPLSLECTVEGTSNPNLYWYRQAAGRGLQLLFYSVGIGQISSEVPQNLSASRPQDRQFILSSKKLLLSDSGFYLCAWSVWSGIFTNTEAFFGQGTRLTVV.